There are a few counts of the clone carrying this T cell receptor (beta chain). Per the germline V gene, CDR1 is SNHLY and CDR2 is FYNNEI. The CDR3 is made up of 14 amino acids. The trim removed 6 bases at V and 2 bases at J, leaving 5 bases unmatched. These data come from a study of blood T cell repertoires in COVID-19. Looking at the study overall: Spain, Italy and the United States supplied samples that represented acute and convalescent COVID-19. PBMCs, B-cell-depleted T cells, or T cells provided the cDNA or gDNA that made up the material.

As handled by the study authors: Researchers report that nucleated cell counts were estimated from reference gene primer amplification. The protocol was immunoSEQ multiplex PCR, while the TCRdb copy is restricted to in-frame clones and leaves out a portion. For V, J and clone size, that table is used; D and trimming come from the DNA. The sample carries roughly 80,000 clones, 65% to 85% recorded once. The sequenced sample was peripheral blood. The receptor's source is a man in his 70s with active or convalescent COVID-19. The chain uses TRBV2 and TRBJ1-2, with TRBD1 identical over 8 bases. The CDR3: CASRPGQDNYGYTF. Written as DNA, the CDR3 is TGTGCCAGCAGACCGGGACAGGACAACTATGGCTACACCTTC.